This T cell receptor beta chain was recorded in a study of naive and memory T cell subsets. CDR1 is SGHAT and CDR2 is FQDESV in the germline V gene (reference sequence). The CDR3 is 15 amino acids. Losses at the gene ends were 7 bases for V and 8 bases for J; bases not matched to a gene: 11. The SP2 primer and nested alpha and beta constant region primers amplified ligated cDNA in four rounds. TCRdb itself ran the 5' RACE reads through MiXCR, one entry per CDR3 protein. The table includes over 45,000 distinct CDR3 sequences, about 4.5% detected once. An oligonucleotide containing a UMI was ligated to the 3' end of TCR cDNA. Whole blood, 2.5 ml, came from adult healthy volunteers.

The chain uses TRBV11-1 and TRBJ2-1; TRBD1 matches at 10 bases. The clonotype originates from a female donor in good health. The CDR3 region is CASNKGDRGDYEQFF. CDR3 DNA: TGTGCCAGCAACAAGGGGGACAGGGGTGATTATGAGCAGTTCTTC.